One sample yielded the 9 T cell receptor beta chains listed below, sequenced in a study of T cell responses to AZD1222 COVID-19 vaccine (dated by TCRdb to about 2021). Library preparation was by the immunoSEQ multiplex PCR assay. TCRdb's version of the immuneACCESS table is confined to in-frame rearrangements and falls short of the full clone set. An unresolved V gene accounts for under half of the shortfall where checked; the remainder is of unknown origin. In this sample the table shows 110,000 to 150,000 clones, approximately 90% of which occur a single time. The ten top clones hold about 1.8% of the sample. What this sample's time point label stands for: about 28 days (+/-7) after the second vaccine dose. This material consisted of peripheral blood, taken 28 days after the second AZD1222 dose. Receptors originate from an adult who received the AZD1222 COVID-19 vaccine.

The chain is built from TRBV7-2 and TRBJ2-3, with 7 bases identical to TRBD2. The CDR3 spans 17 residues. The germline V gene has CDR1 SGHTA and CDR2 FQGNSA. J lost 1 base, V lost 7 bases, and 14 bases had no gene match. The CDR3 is CASTRRASGARTDTQYF. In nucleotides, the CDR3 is TGTGCCAGCACCCGGCGGGCTAGCGGCGCCCGCACAGATACGCAGTATTTT.

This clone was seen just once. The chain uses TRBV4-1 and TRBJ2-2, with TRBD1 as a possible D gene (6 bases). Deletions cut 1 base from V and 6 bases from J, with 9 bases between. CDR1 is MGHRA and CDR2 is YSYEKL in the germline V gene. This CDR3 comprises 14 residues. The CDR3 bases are TGCGCCAGCAGCCAAGGTGGGGGCCCCGGGGAGCTGTTTTTT. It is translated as CASSQGGGPGELFF.

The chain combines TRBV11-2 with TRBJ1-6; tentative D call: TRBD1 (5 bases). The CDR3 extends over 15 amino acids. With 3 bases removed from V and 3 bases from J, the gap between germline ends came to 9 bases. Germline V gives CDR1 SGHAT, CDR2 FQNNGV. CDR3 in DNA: TGTGCCAGCAGCTTGGGGGAACTCTATAATTCACCCCTCCACTTT. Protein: CASSLGELYNSPLHF.

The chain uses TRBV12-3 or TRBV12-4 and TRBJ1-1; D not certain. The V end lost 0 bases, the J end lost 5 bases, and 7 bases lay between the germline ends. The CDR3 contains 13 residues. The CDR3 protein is CASSLAGGTEAFF. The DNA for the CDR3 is TGTGCCAGCAGTTTAGCGGGAGGGACTGAAGCTTTCTTT.

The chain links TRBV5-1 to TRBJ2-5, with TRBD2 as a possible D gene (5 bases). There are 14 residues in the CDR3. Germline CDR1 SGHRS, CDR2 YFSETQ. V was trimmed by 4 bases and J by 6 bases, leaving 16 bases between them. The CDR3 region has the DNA TGCGCCAGCAGCCTCCAAGCGGCCGTGAAGACCCAGTACTTC. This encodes CASSLQAAVKTQYF.

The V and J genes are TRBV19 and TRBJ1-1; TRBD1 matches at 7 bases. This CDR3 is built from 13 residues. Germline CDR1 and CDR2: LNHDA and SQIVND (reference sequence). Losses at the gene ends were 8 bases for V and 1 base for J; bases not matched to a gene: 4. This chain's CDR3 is CASSTGPNTEAFF. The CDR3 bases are TGTGCCAGTTCGACAGGGCCGAACACTGAAGCTTTCTTT.

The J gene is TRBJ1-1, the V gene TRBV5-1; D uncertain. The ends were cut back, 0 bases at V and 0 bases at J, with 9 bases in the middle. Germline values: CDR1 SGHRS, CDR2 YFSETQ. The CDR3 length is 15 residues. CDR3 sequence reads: CASSLGYSLNTEAFF. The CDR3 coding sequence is TGCGCCAGCAGCTTGGGTTACAGTTTGAACACTGAAGCTTTCTTT.

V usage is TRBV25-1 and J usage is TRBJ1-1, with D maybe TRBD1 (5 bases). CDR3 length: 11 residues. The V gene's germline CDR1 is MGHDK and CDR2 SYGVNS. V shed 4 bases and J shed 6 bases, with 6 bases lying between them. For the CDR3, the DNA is TGTGCCAGCAGTGCGGGGCCTGAAGCTTTCTTT. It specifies CASSAGPEAFF.

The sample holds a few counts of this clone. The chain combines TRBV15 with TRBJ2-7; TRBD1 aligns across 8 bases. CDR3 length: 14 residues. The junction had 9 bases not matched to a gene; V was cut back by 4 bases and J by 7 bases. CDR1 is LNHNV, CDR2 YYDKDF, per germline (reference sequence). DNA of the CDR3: TGTGCCACCAGCATCGGACAGGGTTCGGAGGAGCAGTACTTC. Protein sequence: CATSIGQGSEEQYF. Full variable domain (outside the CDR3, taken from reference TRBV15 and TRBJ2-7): DAMVIQNPRYQVTQFGKPVTLSCSQTLNHNVMYWYQQKSSQAPKLLFHYYDKDFNNEADTPDNFQSRRPNTSFCFLDIRSPGLGDTAMYLCATSIGQGSEEQYFGPGTRLTVT.